The 15 T cell receptor beta chains in this list originate from one sample, sequenced in a study of shared clonotypes between healthy human individuals. Assay: immunoSEQ multiplex PCR; the TCRdb copy retains only in-frame clones and omits some. Among 600,000 or so clones, 98% were seen once, and the ten largest hold 0.3% to 0.35%. Naive CD8 cells lacked CD45RO and underwent positive selection for CCR7, leaving out terminally differentiated effector memory CD45RA+ cells. Sequenced input: naive CD8+ T cells sorted from blood. The receptor set was obtained from a young man in good health.

The gene calls are TRBV9 and TRBJ1-1, with D tentatively TRBD1 (5 bases). The CDR3 runs 16 residues. Germline V lookup: CDR1 SGDLS, CDR2 YYNGEE. The V end was cut by 0 bases, the J end by 1 base, with 13 bases between. The DNA for the CDR3 is TGTGCCAGCAGCGTAGGGGCAAGGGGCGGGAACACTGAAGCTTTCTTT. As protein: CASSVGARGGNTEAFF.

CDR3 amino acids: CASRVPGANVLTF. The CDR3 DNA sequence: TGTGCCAGCCGGGTACCTGGGGCCAACGTCCTGACTTTC. The V and J genes are TRBV14 and TRBJ2-6, with D uncertain. Germline V gene sequence: CDR1 SGHDN, CDR2 FVKESK. V lost 8 bases to trimming and J lost 2 bases, with 7 bases between them. The CDR3 covers 13 residues.

A remark on this clone: One end of the junction is discordant with germline, which a read error may explain. The rearrangement joins TRBV7-9 to TRBJ1-2; D is unclear. Germline V CDR1 and CDR2: SEHNR, FQNEAQ (reference sequence). This CDR3 is built from 10 residues. CDR3 amino acids: CASSRNQIFF. The DNA of the CDR3 is TGTGCCAGCAGCCGTAACCAAATATTTTTC.

V is TRBV7-8 and J is TRBJ1-4; 7 nucleotides match TRBD1. V dropped 4 bases and J dropped 5; count of bases not matched to a gene: 10. The CDR3 consists of 16 residues. Germline lookup yields CDR1 SGHVS and CDR2 FQNEAQ. CDR3 sequence reads: CASSSSRDRGNEKLFF. The CDR3 DNA is TGTGCCAGCAGCTCTAGTCGGGACAGAGGAAATGAAAAACTGTTTTTT.

The V call is TRBV6-5, the J call TRBJ2-3; D is perhaps TRBD1 (5 bases). Germline assignment: CDR1 MNHEY and CDR2 SVGAGI. Trimming pared 2 bases from V and 0 bases from J, leaving 12 bases between. There are 16 residues in the CDR3. CDR3 residues: CASSYERQKSTDTQYF. The DNA for the CDR3 is TGTGCCAGCAGTTACGAGAGACAGAAAAGCACAGATACGCAGTATTTT.

CDR3 nucleotides: TGTGCCAGCAGGATGGGGCCCTTAGAAGCTTTCTTT. Translating it yields CASRMGPLEAFF. The gene calls are TRBV25-1 and TRBJ1-1; weak D call: TRBD1 (5 bases). CDR3 size: 12 residues. Germline CDR1 and CDR2: MGHDK and SYGVNS. V lost 6 bases, J lost 8 bases, and 13 bases lay in between.

This clone occurred once. The chain recombines TRBV10-1 with TRBJ2-7, with 14 nucleotides matching TRBD2. Germline values: CDR1 WNHNN, CDR2 SYGVQD (reference sequence). V dropped 4 bases and J dropped 6; count of bases not matched to a gene: 5. This CDR3 region has 15 residues. CDR3 sequence (DNA): TGCGCCAGCAGTGTTGGGACTAGCGGGAGAACCGAGCAGTACTTC. The encoded protein is CASSVGTSGRTEQYF.

The chain combines TRBV9 with TRBJ2-1; 8 bases map to TRBD2. Germline lookup yields CDR1 SGDLS and CDR2 YYNGEE. The V segment lost 3 bases and the J segment 1 base; nucleotides outside the gene matches: 9. The CDR3 runs 17 residues. The CDR3 loop reads CASSASGPMGSYNEQFF. CDR3 nucleotides: TGTGCCAGCAGCGCTAGCGGGCCCATGGGGTCCTACAATGAGCAGTTCTTC. The whole variable domain, filled in from reference TRBV9 and TRBJ2-1, reads DSGVTQTPKHLITATGQRVTLRCSPRSGDLSVYWYQQSLDQGLQFLIQYYNGEERAKGNILERFSAQQFPDLHSELNLSSLELGDSALYFCASSASGPMGSYNEQFFGPGTRLTVL.

The J gene is TRBJ2-3, the V gene TRBV6-5; either TRBD1 or TRBD2 may fit D (6 bases each). Deletions cut 4 bases from V and 1 base from J, with 12 bases between. The germline CDR1 and CDR2 sequences are MNHEY and SVGAGI. This CDR3 contains 15 residues. The CDR3 coding sequence is TGTGCCAGCAGTTTGAGGGGGGAGGGCACAGATACGCAGTATTTT. Translation: CASSLRGEGTDTQYF.

This clone has just one count. V gene TRBV14 combines with J gene TRBJ1-4, with D unclear. Trimming removed 3 bases from V and 6 bases from J, with 17 bases in between. Germline CDR1 is SGHDN and CDR2 is FVKESK. The CDR3 runs 16 residues. The CDR3 spells CASSQDLGLADEKLFF. In nucleotides, the CDR3 is TGTGCCAGCAGCCAGGACCTTGGGCTTGCGGATGAAAAACTGTTTTTT.

V is TRBV7-9 and J is TRBJ2-2; D assignment may be TRBD1 or TRBD2 (5 bases each). Germline CDR1 is SEHNR and CDR2 is FQNEAQ (reference sequence). The V end lost 4 bases, the J end lost 5 bases, and 11 bases lay between the germline ends. The CDR3 is 14 residues long. CDR3 nucleotide sequence: TGTGCCAGCAGCTCTCCAGGGAGAACCGGGGAGCTGTTTTTT. This encodes CASSSPGRTGELFF.

Of note for this clone: Other DNA sequences within the sample encode an identical CDR3. The chain couples TRBV5-1 to TRBJ2-7; no firm D call. Trimming stripped 0 bases from V and 1 base from J, with 5 bases between. Germline-derived CDR1 and CDR2 are SGHRS and YFSETQ. This CDR3 is built from 13 residues. CDR3 in amino acids: CASSLGVSYEQYF. As DNA, the CDR3 is TGCGCCAGCAGCTTGGGCGTTTCCTACGAGCAGTACTTC.

The chain combines TRBV10-2 with TRBJ2-6, with 9 bases lining up with TRBD1. This CDR3 is 15 amino acids long. CDR1 and CDR2 from the germline V gene are WSHSY and SAAADI. V shed 11 bases and J 4 bases; nucleotides not matched to a gene: 9. This CDR3 is CAGGTGISGANVLTF. In DNA form, the CDR3 reads TGCGCCGGTGGGACAGGGATCTCCGGGGCCAACGTCCTGACTTTC.

This sequence joins TRBV28 and TRBJ2-7; 7 nucleotides agree with TRBD1. The CDR3 has 15 residues. The V gene's germline CDR1 is MDHEN and CDR2 SYDVKM. The V gene end was trimmed by 8 bases and the J gene end by 2 bases; junction bases not matched to a gene: 12. Here the CDR3 reads CASLKDRDRPYEQYF. CDR3 DNA sequence: TGTGCCAGCTTAAAAGACCGGGACAGACCCTACGAGCAGTACTTC.

The J gene is TRBJ2-5, the V gene TRBV5-1; the D gene is possibly TRBD2 (6 bases). The V and J ends lost 0 bases and 2 bases respectively, with 11 bases between them. The CDR3 covers 15 residues. Looked up from germline, CDR1 is SGHRS and CDR2 is YFSETQ. The CDR3 here is CASSLVRGEQETQYF. The CDR3 DNA follows: TGCGCCAGCAGCTTGGTTCGCGGGGAGCAAGAGACCCAGTACTTC.